This T cell receptor beta chain was sequenced during a study of shared clonotypes between healthy human individuals. The CDR3 consists of 14 residues. V shed 2 bases and J shed 0 bases, with 8 bases lying between them. From germline, CDR1 is LGHNA and CDR2 YNFKEQ. This clone was picked up one time. Its target is not known. In the authors' methods: In the immunoSEQ data, sequences were junction-only and lacked quality scores, so filtering differed. The assay was immunoSEQ multiplex PCR, and TCRdb's table has in-frame clones only and misses some. V and J calls and clone size are copied from that table; D and trimming were computed from the DNA. The sample lists about 2.3 million clones, over 85% occurring once. Study-wide results and limits: Generation probabilities of non-shared clonotypes were lower (relative to those shared by all four donors).

V usage is TRBV4-2 and J usage is TRBJ2-7; no firm D call. This clonotype was sampled from a man aged 18 to 29 in good health. Some clones in this sample may be carry-over from other donors' samples. Sequenced: naive CD4+ T cells from PBMCs. Sample subset: CD45RA+ positively selected. DNA for the CDR3: TGTGCCAGCAGCCAACGGGCTAGCTCCTACGAGCAGTACTTC. As protein: CASSQRASSYEQYF.